Listed here are 7 T cell receptor beta chains from one sample, sequenced in a study of cytomegalovirus exposure and HLA in healthy donors. The study ran its PCR with 60 Vbeta and 13 Jbeta primers. Only in-frame clones appear in the TCRdb table, and some are missing; sequencing was by immunoSEQ multiplex PCR. This sample has 150,000 to 200,000 clones, with roughly 79% found just once. Sequenced: PBMCs. These receptors were collected from a woman between 35 and 50 years old in good health and CMV-seropositive.

The chain recombines TRBV7-8 with TRBJ2-7, with a weak D call TRBD2 (6 bases). This CDR3 is 14 amino acids long. Germline CDR1 reads SGHVS; CDR2 reads FQNEAQ. V dropped 4 bases and J dropped 0 bases, with 10 bases sitting between them. In DNA, the CDR3 is TGTGCCAGCAGCTCTCGGGGGAACTCCTACGAGCAGTACTTC. Protein sequence: CASSSRGNSYEQYF.

The chain couples TRBV4-2 to TRBJ2-1, with 7 nucleotides matching TRBD2. There are 14 residues in the CDR3. CDR1 and CDR2 from the germline V gene are LGHNA and YNFKEQ. Losses at the gene ends were 0 bases for V and 8 bases for J; bases not matched to a gene: 4. CDR3 region: CASSQDLTSYEQFF. CDR3 sequence (DNA): TGTGCCAGCAGCCAAGATTTGACTAGCTATGAGCAGTTCTTC.

This clone was seen a few times. V usage is TRBV19 and J usage is TRBJ2-5, with 7 bases aligning to TRBD2. The CDR3 runs to 14 residues. With V trimmed by 6 bases and J by 1 base, 5 bases remained unmatched. Germline V gene lookup returns CDR1 LNHDA and CDR2 SQIVND (reference sequence). The CDR3 spells CASRTGLLQETQYF. In nucleotides, the CDR3 is TGTGCCAGTAGAACGGGACTACTCCAAGAGACCCAGTACTTC.

This chain links TRBV2 with TRBJ1-5; D may be TRBD1 (5 bases). This CDR3 is 14 amino acids long. Germline V CDR1 and CDR2: SNHLY, FYNNEI. V dropped 6 bases and J dropped 3 bases, with 12 bases sitting between them. In DNA form, the CDR3 reads TGTGCCAGCAGGAAGGACACGCTCAATCAGCCCCAGCATTTT. It translates to CASRKDTLNQPQHF.

The chain is built from TRBV6-1 and TRBJ1-1; D unclear. The CDR3 spans 11 residues. V dropped 6 bases and J dropped 4 bases, with 6 bases sitting between them. CDR1 and CDR2 (germline): MNHNS, SASEGT. This chain's CDR3 is CASSGSTEAFF. CDR3 nucleotides: TGTGCCAGCAGCGGGAGCACTGAAGCTTTCTTT.

This sequence joins TRBV28 and TRBJ1-2; TRBD1 agrees at 10 bases. CDR1 MDHEN and CDR2 SYDVKM come from the germline V gene. Trimming cost V 7 bases and J 4 bases; bases outside gene matches: 9. The CDR3 totals 15 residues. The CDR3 region is CASNPRDRGAYGYTF. The CDR3 DNA reads as TGTGCCAGCAACCCCCGGGACAGGGGAGCCTATGGCTACACCTTC.

V and J are TRBV5-1 and TRBJ2-7; the match to TRBD2 covers 9 bases. Germline CDR1 SGHRS, CDR2 YFSETQ. With V trimmed by 6 bases and J by 7 bases, 14 bases remained unmatched. This CDR3 is built from 15 residues. As DNA, the CDR3 is TGCGCCAGCAAACCGTGGGCTAGCGGGGCTGAGGAGCAGTACTTC. Translating gives CASKPWASGAEEQYF.